Shown below are 11 T cell receptor beta chains from a single sample sequenced in a study of Ad26.COV2.S vaccination and SARS-CoV-2 variants (dated by TCRdb to the early 2020s). Library construction relied on the immunoSEQ multiplex PCR assay. In TCRdb, the immuneACCESS table is reduced to in-frame sequences with V and J assigned. These tables do not hold every clone; where another copy was compared, an unresolved V gene accounts for under half, and the others remain unexplained. In all, the sample holds around 350,000 clones, and just over 90% of those were seen once. Of the sample, 3.5% to 4.5% falls within the top ten clones. In light of the paper, this sample's time point label describes: individuals recovered from natural SARS-CoV-2 infection. The sequences come from peripheral blood, collected after recovery from COVID-19. These TCRs come from a human donor who had recovered from COVID-19.

This clone was counted a single time. This chain joins TRBV7-9 and TRBJ1-3, with 7 bases identical to TRBD1. CDR3 size: 14 residues. Looked up from germline, CDR1 is SEHNR and CDR2 is FQNEAQ (reference sequence). Trimming cost V 10 bases and J 2 bases; bases outside gene matches: 8. CDR3 nucleotides: TGTGCCATCCGATTCACAGGGGCTGGAAACACCATATATTTT. Its translation is CAIRFTGAGNTIYF. The full variable domain, with the rest looked up from reference TRBV7-9 and TRBJ1-3, is DTGVSQNPRHKITKRGQNVTFRCDPISEHNRLYWYRQTLGQGPEFLTYFQNEAQLEKSRLLSDRFSAERPKGSFSTLEIQRTEQGDSAMYLCAIRFTGAGNTIYFGEGSWLTVV.

This chain's CDR3 is CASSRENEKLFF. CDR3 sequence (DNA): TGCGCCAGCAGCCGAGAGAATGAAAAACTGTTTTTT. The chain employs TRBV4-3 and TRBJ1-4, with no clear D. V lost 4 bases and J 5 bases, leaving 5 bases between the germline ends. This CDR3 comprises 12 residues. The germline V gene encodes CDR1 LGHNA and CDR2 YSLEER.

This chain joins TRBV5-1 and TRBJ2-3; 7 bases align to TRBD2. CDR1 and CDR2 from the germline V gene are SGHRS and YFSETQ. The CDR3 sequence is 14 residues long. The junction had 5 bases not matched to a gene; V was cut back by 6 bases and J by 1 base. CDR3 protein: CASKSAGGTDTQYF. Written as DNA, the CDR3 is TGCGCCAGCAAGTCGGCGGGGGGCACAGATACGCAGTATTTT.

V usage is TRBV27 and J usage is TRBJ1-5; TRBD1 is a possible D gene (5 bases). V was pared by 7 bases and J by 7 bases, with 23 bases between. Germline V gene lookup returns CDR1 MNHEY and CDR2 SMNVEV (reference sequence). This CDR3 comprises 16 residues. CDR3 loop: CASTRVSGGMVQPQHF. The CDR3, as DNA: TGTGCCAGCACCCGAGTCTCGGGGGGTATGGTCCAGCCCCAGCATTTT.

The rearrangement uses TRBV10-2 and TRBJ1-5, with 10 bases aligning to TRBD1. The V gene's germline CDR1 is WSHSY and CDR2 SAAADI. The CDR3 is 15 residues long. Trimming at V came to 5 bases and at J to 1 base, leaving 2 bases not matched to a gene. The CDR3 coding sequence is TGCGCCAGCAGTCGGGACAGGGGAAGCAATCAGCCCCAGCATTTT. Its translation is CASSRDRGSNQPQHF.

V and J are TRBV13 and TRBJ2-3; the match to TRBD2 covers 7 bases. The germline V gene has CDR1 PRHDT and CDR2 FYEKMQ (reference sequence). The CDR3 spans 13 residues. V dropped 5 bases and J dropped 2; count of bases not matched to a gene: 1. DNA of the CDR3: TGTGCCAGCAGCGGGGACTACACAGATACGCAGTATTTT. Protein product: CASSGDYTDTQYF.

The chain is built from TRBV6-5 and TRBJ2-7; TRBD2 agrees at 8 bases. The germline V gene encodes CDR1 MNHEY and CDR2 SVGAGI. Unmatched junction bases numbered 12, after V lost 2 bases and J lost 9 bases. The CDR3 extends over 15 amino acids. The CDR3 is CASSYTGTSWSGQYF. CDR3 DNA: TGTGCCAGCAGTTACACCGGGACTAGTTGGTCTGGGCAGTACTTC.

With regard to this clone: Germline is not matched at one junction end, which may reflect a read error. V is TRBV5-1 and J is TRBJ1-3; TRBD1 is a possible D gene (6 bases). Germline lookup yields CDR1 SGHRS and CDR2 YFSETQ. The CDR3 spans 16 residues. CDR3 residues: CASSLGGQNAGNTIYF. In DNA, the CDR3 is TGCGCCAGCAGTTTGGGCGGACAGAACGCTGGAAACACCATATATTTT.

Comments on this clone: The junction departs from germline at one end; a sequencing error may be responsible. The chain uses TRBV10-3 and TRBJ2-2, with TRBD2 matching over 10 bases. The CDR3 is made up of 17 amino acids. From germline, CDR1 is ENHRY and CDR2 SYGVKD. The CDR3 spells CAISDFFLAGGTGELFF. The CDR3 DNA reads TGTGCAATCAGTGATTTTTTTTTAGCGGGGGGCACCGGGGAGCTGTTTTTT.

V and J are TRBV10-3 and TRBJ1-1, with D possibly TRBD1 on 5 matching bases. V was trimmed by 7 bases and J by 1 base, leaving 10 bases between them. This CDR3 spans 13 amino acids. Germline V lookup: CDR1 ENHRY, CDR2 SYGVKD. In DNA, the CDR3 is TGTGCCATCACTTCGGACAAGAACACTGAAGCTTTCTTT. Its translation: CAITSDKNTEAFF.

The chain couples TRBV15 to TRBJ1-2; D uncertain. CDR1 is LNHNV and CDR2 is YYDKDF in the germline V gene (reference sequence). V lost 2 bases and J 1 base, leaving 8 bases between the germline ends. The CDR3 totals 14 residues. CDR3 DNA: TGTGCCACCAGCAGATATAACAGTAACTATGGCTACACCTTC. Its translation: CATSRYNSNYGYTF.